This T cell receptor beta chain derives from a study of identical twins. TCRdb ran MiXCR on the 5' RACE reads and lists one entry per CDR3 protein. The sample gives approximately 470,000 distinct CDR3 sequences, approximately 15% of which show up once; roughly 0.5% is in the top ten. The length of the CDR3 is 18 residues. CDR1 is SGHRS and CDR2 is YFSETQ in the germline V gene. The V end lost 0 bases, the J end lost 6 bases, and 22 bases lay between the germline ends. The same data also went into a second study, on yellow fever vaccine responses in identical twins.

Sequencing used CD4+ T cells sorted from blood. The sequence derives from a woman under 30 in good health. This rearrangement joins TRBV5-1 to TRBJ2-1; a possible D gene is TRBD2 (6 bases). CDR3 loop: CASSLGGDWMRLLNEQFF. The DNA for the CDR3 is TGCGCCAGCAGCTTGGGGGGGGATTGGATGAGACTCCTCAATGAGCAGTTCTTC. Variable domain in full (rest from reference TRBV5-1 and TRBJ2-1): KAGVTQTPRYLIKTRGQQVTLSCSPISGHRSVSWYQQTPGQGLQFLFEYFSETQRNKGNFPGRFSGRQFSNSRSEMNVSTLELGDSALYLCASSLGGDWMRLLNEQFFGPGTRLTVL.